A single T cell receptor beta chain is shown here with its context. Its antigen is as yet unknown. From germline, CDR1 is MDHEN and CDR2 SYDVKM. CDR3 size: 15 residues. V was clipped by 3 bases and J by 0 bases, with 11 bases between them. Each PCR replicate from the sorted subsets contained about 200 ng DNA, which is 25,000 to 30,000 T cell genomes. Sequencing used immunoSEQ multiplex PCR; TCRdb keeps in-frame clones, though not all of them. The data contain a few million clones, 92% of them singletons. The data derive from a study of shared clonotypes between healthy human individuals. Findings and limits, study-wide: Across a few donors, naive CD4 shared roughly 5.1%, naive CD8 around 3.5%, memory CD4 roughly 2.5%, memory CD8 roughly 0.37%.

Material: naive CD4+ T cells from PBMCs. Documented subset: CD45RA+ positively selected. The chain carries TRBV28 and TRBJ1-1; a weak D match, TRBD1 (5 bases). The sequence came from a man younger than 35 in good health. Some clones in this sample may be carry-over from other donors' samples. CDR3 in amino acids: CASSFRDRMNTEAFF. The CDR3 nucleotides are TGTGCCAGCAGTTTTAGGGACCGTATGAACACTGAAGCTTTCTTT.